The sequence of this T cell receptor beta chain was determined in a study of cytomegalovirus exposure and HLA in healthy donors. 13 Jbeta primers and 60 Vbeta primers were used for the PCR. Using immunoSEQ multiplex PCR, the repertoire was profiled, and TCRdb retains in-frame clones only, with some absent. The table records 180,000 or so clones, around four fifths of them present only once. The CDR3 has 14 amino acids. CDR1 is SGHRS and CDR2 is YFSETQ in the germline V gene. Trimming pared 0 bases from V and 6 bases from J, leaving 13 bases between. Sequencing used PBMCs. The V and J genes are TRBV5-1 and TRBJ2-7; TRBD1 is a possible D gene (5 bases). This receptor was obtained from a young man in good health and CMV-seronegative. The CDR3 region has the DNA TGCGCCAGCAGCTTGGGCACAGGCTCCCTCGAGCAGTACTTC. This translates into CASSLGTGSLEQYF.